The entry below describes one T cell receptor (beta chain). The antigen is undetermined. Germline CDR1 and CDR2: MNHEY and SMNVEV (reference sequence). Trimming pared 7 bases from V and 0 bases from J, leaving 10 bases between. The CDR3 extends over 15 amino acids. Generated by immunoSEQ multiplex PCR, the TCRdb table keeps only in-frame clones and is missing some. In the table there are about 91,000 clones, just over 85% of which are singletons. The sample is drawn from a study of OX40 agonist ivuxolimab in advanced cancers. Study-wide context: Partial responses were achieved by three patients, of whom one had hepatocellular carcinoma and two had cutaneous melanoma.

Study-wide findings and caveats: Clones of CD4+ and CD8+ blood T cells grew by week 6 at doses of 0.1 to 3.0 mg/kg. On average, CD8+ T cells had more expanded clones than CD4+.

The sequenced sample was CD4+ or CD8+ T cells sorted from blood, obtained in a trial of the OX40 agonist ivuxolimab. The clonotype was recovered from an adult with an advanced solid tumor such as melanoma, head and neck, liver or kidney cancer. The rearrangement uses TRBV27 and TRBJ2-6, with D hard to call. This CDR3 is CASTDLGSGANVLTF. CDR3 sequence (DNA): TGTGCCAGCACCGATTTGGGCTCTGGGGCCAACGTCCTGACTTTC.